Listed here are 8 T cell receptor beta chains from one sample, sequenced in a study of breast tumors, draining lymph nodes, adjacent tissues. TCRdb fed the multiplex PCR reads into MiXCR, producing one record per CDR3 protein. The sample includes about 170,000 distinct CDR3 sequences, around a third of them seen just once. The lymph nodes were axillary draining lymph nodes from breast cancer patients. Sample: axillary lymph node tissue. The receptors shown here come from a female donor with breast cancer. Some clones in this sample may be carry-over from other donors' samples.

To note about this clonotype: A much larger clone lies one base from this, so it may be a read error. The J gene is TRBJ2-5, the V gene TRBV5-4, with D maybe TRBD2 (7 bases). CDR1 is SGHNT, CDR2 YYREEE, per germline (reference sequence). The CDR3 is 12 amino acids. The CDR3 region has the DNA TGTGCCAGCAGCTCCACTGGGGGGGCCCACTACTTC. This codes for CASSSTGGAHYF. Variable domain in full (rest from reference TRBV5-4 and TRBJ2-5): ETGVTQSPTHLIKTRGQQVTLRCSSQSGHNTVSWYQQALGQGPQFIFQYYREEENGRGNFPPRFSGLQFPNYSSELNVNALELDDSALYLCASSSTGGAHYFGPGTRLLVL.

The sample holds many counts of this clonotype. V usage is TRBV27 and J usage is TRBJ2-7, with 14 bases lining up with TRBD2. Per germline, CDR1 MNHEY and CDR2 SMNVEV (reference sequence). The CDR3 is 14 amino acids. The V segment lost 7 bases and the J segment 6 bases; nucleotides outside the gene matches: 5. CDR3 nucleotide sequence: TGTGCCAGCAATCCGGGACTAGCGGGAGTCGAGCAGTACTTC. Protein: CASNPGLAGVEQYF.

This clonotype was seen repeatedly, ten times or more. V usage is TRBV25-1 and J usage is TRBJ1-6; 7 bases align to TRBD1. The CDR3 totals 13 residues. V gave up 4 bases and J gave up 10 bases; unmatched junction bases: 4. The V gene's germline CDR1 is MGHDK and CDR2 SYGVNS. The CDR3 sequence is CASSGQGLSPLHF. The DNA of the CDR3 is TGTGCCAGCAGTGGACAGGGCCTATCACCCCTCCACTTT.

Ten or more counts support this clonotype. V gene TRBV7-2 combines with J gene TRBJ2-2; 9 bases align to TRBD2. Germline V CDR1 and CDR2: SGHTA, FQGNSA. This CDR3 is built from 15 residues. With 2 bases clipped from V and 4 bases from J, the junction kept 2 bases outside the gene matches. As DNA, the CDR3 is TGTGCCAGCAGCTTACGAGCGGGGGGCACCGGGGAGCTGTTTTTT. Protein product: CASSLRAGGTGELFF.

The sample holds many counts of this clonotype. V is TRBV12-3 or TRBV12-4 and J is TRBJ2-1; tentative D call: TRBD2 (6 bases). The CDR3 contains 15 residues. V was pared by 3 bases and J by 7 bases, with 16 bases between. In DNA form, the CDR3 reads TGTGCCAGCAGTTTGTGGAGGGCTACGAAGAATGAGCAGTTCTTC. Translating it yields CASSLWRATKNEQFF.

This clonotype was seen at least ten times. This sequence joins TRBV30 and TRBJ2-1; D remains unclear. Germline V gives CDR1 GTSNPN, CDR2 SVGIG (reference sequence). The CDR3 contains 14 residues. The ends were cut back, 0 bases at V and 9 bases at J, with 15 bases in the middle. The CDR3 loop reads CAWSVTVRRSEQFF. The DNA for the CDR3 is TGTGCCTGGAGTGTAACGGTCAGAAGGAGTGAGCAGTTCTTC.

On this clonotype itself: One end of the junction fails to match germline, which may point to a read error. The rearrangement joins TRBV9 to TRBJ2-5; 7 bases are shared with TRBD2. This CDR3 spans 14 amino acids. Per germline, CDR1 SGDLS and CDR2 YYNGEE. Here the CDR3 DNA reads TGTGCCAGCAGCTTGGGGGGGGTCCAAGAGACCCAGTCCTTC. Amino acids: CASSLGGVQETQSF.

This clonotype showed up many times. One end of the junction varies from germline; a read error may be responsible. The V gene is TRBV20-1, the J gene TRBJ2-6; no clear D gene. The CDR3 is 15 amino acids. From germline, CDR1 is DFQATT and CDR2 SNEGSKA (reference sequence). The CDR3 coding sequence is TGCAGTGCGAGAGTTCAACACTCTGGGGCCAACGTCCTGACTTTC. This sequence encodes CSARVQHSGANVLTF.